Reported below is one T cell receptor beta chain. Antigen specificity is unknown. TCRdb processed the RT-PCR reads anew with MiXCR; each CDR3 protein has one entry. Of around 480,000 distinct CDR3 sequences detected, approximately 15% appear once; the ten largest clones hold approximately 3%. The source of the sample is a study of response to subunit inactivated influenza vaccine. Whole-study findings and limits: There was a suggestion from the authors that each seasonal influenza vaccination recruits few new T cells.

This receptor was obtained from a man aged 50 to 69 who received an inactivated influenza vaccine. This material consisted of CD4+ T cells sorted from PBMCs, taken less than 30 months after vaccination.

The CDR3 coding sequence is TGCAGTGCAGGGGCCGGCAGGTCCCAGTTCTTC. It specifies CSAGAGRSQFF. The chain recombines TRBV20-1 with TRBJ2-1, with D perhaps matching TRBD1 (5 bases). Per the germline V gene, CDR1 is DFQATT and CDR2 is SNEGSKA (reference sequence). This CDR3 region has 11 residues. V was clipped by 6 bases and J by 13 bases, with 16 bases between them.